The 6 T cell receptor beta chains below come from one sample, sequenced in a study of regulatory T cells in long-lasting Graves disease. Described time point: newly diagnosed GD, antithyroid drugs for less than 3 months. The TCR library was made from RNA that had been extracted from PBMCs in TRIzol. According to the study, TCR beta libraries were built with iRepertoire HTBI primers and CDR3-region Arm-PCR. TCRdb re-analysed the multiplex PCR reads in MiXCR, keeping a single row per CDR3 protein. This sample yields 550,000 to 600,000 distinct CDR3 sequences, of which approximately 16% are seen a single time; around 11% belongs to the top ten. In addition, the sample was reused for a study of T cells in Graves' hyperthyroidism and ophthalmopathy.

Here the sequenced sample was peripheral blood mononuclear cells (PBMCs), taken at new diagnosis, from a patient treated with antithyroid drugs. Receptors originate from a young man with Graves disease.

This clonotype was recorded many times. The chain is built from TRBV11-2 and TRBJ2-1, with D possibly matching TRBD2 (6 bases). The CDR3 is 13 amino acids. Trimming removed 3 bases at V and 6 bases at J, with 9 bases between. Germline V lookup: CDR1 SGHAT, CDR2 FQNNGV. CDR3 nucleotide sequence: TGTGCCAGCAGCTTCCGTAGCGGCAATGAGCAGTTCTTC. It yields the protein CASSFRSGNEQFF. Full variable domain (missing parts from reference TRBV11-2 and TRBJ2-1): EAGVAQSPRYKIIEKRQSVAFWCNPISGHATLYWYQQILGQGPKLLIQFQNNGVVDDSQLPKDRFSAERLKGVDSTLKIQPAKLEDSAVYLCASSFRSGNEQFFGPGTRLTVL.

The rearrangement links TRBV29-1 to TRBJ1-1; D gene ambiguous. Trimming left V 6 bases short and J 6 bases short, with 14 bases between. Looked up from germline, CDR1 is SQVTM and CDR2 is ANQGSEA. The CDR3 is made up of 12 amino acids. This CDR3 reads CSVDWEGPEAFF. CDR3 bases: TGCAGCGTGGACTGGGAGGGCCCTGAAGCTTTCTTT.

This clonotype was seen a handful of times. The rearrangement uses TRBV6-2 or TRBV6-3 and TRBJ2-3, with a possible D match to TRBD1 (5 bases). Germline V lookup: CDR1 MNHEY, CDR2 SVGEGT. V was cut by 5 bases and J by 9 bases, with 15 bases left in between. This CDR3 region has 13 residues. The CDR3 DNA is TGTGCCAGCAGTGAAGTAGGGGTTAGCACGCAGTATTTT. Its translation is CASSEVGVSTQYF.

This clonotype showed up just a few times. The V gene is TRBV6-1, the J gene TRBJ1-4, with D uncertain. Germline CDR1 is MNHNS and CDR2 is SASEGT. The V gene lost 6 bases and the J gene lost 1 base, with 9 bases spanning the gap. The CDR3 loop spans 14 amino acids. CDR3 coding DNA: TGTGCCAGCAGCGGCTTCTTAACTAATGAAAAACTGTTTTTT. Its protein product is CASSGFLTNEKLFF.

This clonotype was seen a few times. The chain uses TRBV9 and TRBJ2-2; no definite D call. This CDR3 comprises 15 residues. Between the trimmed V and J ends, which lost 0 bases and 3 bases, there was a span of 9 bases. CDR1 and CDR2 from the germline V gene are SGDLS and YYNGEE. The CDR3 is CASSVEQLDTGELFF. The CDR3 DNA is TGTGCCAGCAGCGTAGAACAGTTAGACACCGGGGAGCTGTTTTTT.

This clonotype occurred many times. The chain couples TRBV11-2 to TRBJ2-1; a possible D gene is TRBD1 (5 bases). Trimming pared 5 bases from V and 1 base from J, leaving 12 bases between. Germline loops: CDR1 SGHAT, CDR2 FQNNGV. CDR3 length: 15 amino acids. CDR3 nucleotides: TGTGCCAGCAGCCGACAGACGATTTCCTACAATGAGCAGTTCTTC. This gives the protein CASSRQTISYNEQFF.